This TCR beta chain was documented in a study of CD8+ T cells in alopecia areata. Study summary: Twice a day, 5 to 10 mg of oral tofacitinib was administered to treated patients.

Trimming took 2 bases from V and 2 from J, leaving 7 bases between them. This CDR3 is 15 amino acids long. CDR1 MDHEN and CDR2 SYDVKM come from the germline V gene. It was cDNA, reverse transcribed from extracted RNA, that served as the sequencing template. Using immunoSEQ multiplex PCR, the repertoire was profiled, and TCRdb retains in-frame clones only, with some absent. Found here are roughly 97,000 clones, less than 50% of them singletons; the top ten hold approximately 1.5%. Sorting from PBMCs produced CD4+ and CD8+ T cells. Whole-study findings and limits: It was less clear whether patients shared TCRs than it was in mice, possibly because of HLA. For lesional scalp, especially alopecia totalis/universalis, clonality was higher than in normal scalp.

This clone was seen more than once but under ten times. What it binds is not known. The sequenced material came from CD4+ T cells sorted from blood. This TCR was recovered from a human donor with alopecia areata. This chain uses TRBV28 with TRBJ1-6; D remains unclear. The CDR3 bases are TGTGCCAGCAGTTTAAGTGTTCCCTATAATTCACCCCTCCACTTT. Translating gives CASSLSVPYNSPLHF.